The 29 T cell receptor beta chains below all came from one sample that was sequenced in a study of Graves' ophthalmopathy and Graves' hyperthyroidism. Amplification targeted the TCR beta CDR3 regions, with RNA transcripts as the source material. RT-PCR with HTBI primers came first, then second-round multiplex PCR. TCRdb passed the multiplex PCR reads through MiXCR, listing each CDR3 protein once. The top ten clones hold around 5.5% of a sample with 170,000 or so distinct CDR3 sequences, approximately 38% of them seen once. The sequenced sample was peripheral blood. These receptors were collected from a woman in her 40s with Graves' ophthalmopathy.

This clonotype has more than one count but fewer than ten. The rearrangement joins TRBV5-1 to TRBJ1-1; maybe TRBD1 (5 bases). V was trimmed by 3 bases and J by 3 bases, leaving 12 bases between them. CDR1 SGHRS and CDR2 YFSETQ come from the germline V gene. This CDR3 spans 14 amino acids. The CDR3 DNA reads TGCGCCAGCAGCTGGATTCGGGGGGACACTGAAGCTTTCTTT. It specifies CASSWIRGDTEAFF.

This clonotype showed up many times. The chain employs TRBV15 and TRBJ1-3; D is undetermined. This CDR3 is 15 amino acids long. Germline CDR1 LNHNV, CDR2 YYDKDF (reference sequence). Between the trimmed V and J ends, which lost 0 bases and 2 bases, there was a span of 8 bases. This CDR3 is CATSRDRHTGNTIYF. The CDR3 DNA is TGTGCCACCAGCAGAGATCGGCATACTGGAAACACCATATATTTT.

This rearrangement joins TRBV7-8 to TRBJ2-2; 9 bases match TRBD2. Per the germline V gene, CDR1 is SGHVS and CDR2 is FQNEAQ. With 6 bases clipped from V and 3 bases from J, the junction kept 5 bases outside the gene matches. This CDR3 contains 15 residues. DNA for the CDR3: TGTGCCAGCAGAACGACTAGCGGTTACACCGGGGAGCTGTTTTTT. Protein product: CASRTTSGYTGELFF. The whole variable domain, remainder taken from reference TRBV7-8 and TRBJ2-2, is GAGVSQSPRYKVAKRGQDVALRCDPISGHVSLFWYQQALGQGPEFLTYFQNEAQLDKSGLPSDRFFAERPEGSVSTLKIQRTQQEDSAVYLCASRTTSGYTGELFFGEGSRLTVL.

This clonotype was found many times. V is TRBV6-2 or TRBV6-3 and J is TRBJ2-5; D gene uncertain. CDR1 and CDR2 from the germline V gene are MNHEY and SVGEGT. This CDR3 region has 12 residues. V dropped 0 bases and J dropped 4 bases, with 3 bases sitting between them. CDR3 sequence: CASSYSGETQYF. The DNA of the CDR3 is TGTGCCAGCAGTTACTCAGGAGAGACCCAGTACTTC.

This clonotype was picked up many times. The chain has TRBV12-3 or TRBV12-4 and TRBJ2-4, with 7 bases that match TRBD1. Trimming removed 6 bases from V and 0 bases from J; junction bases left unmatched: 8. This CDR3 is built from 16 residues. Here the CDR3 reads CASSYTQGLAKNIQYF. CDR3 bases: TGTGCCAGCAGCTACACACAGGGGTTAGCCAAAAACATTCAGTACTTC.

This clonotype has at least ten counts. V gene TRBV19 combines with J gene TRBJ2-7, with D perhaps TRBD1 (7 bases). CDR3 length equals 14 residues. The germline gives CDR1 LNHDA, CDR2 SQIVND (reference sequence). Trimming removed 7 bases from V and 0 bases from J, with 13 bases in between. CDR3 coding DNA: TGTGCCAGTACCCCAGGGGGGAGCTCCTACGAGCAGTACTTC. Its translation: CASTPGGSSYEQYF. The full variable domain, rest sourced from reference TRBV19 and TRBJ2-7, is DGGITQSPKYLFRKEGQNVTLSCEQNLNHDAMYWYRQDPGQGLRLIYYSQIVNDFQKGDIAEGYSVSREKKESFPLTVTSAQKNPTAFYLCASTPGGSSYEQYFGPGTRLTVT.

This rearrangement joins TRBV28 to TRBJ1-5, with 7 bases matching TRBD1. Trimming at V came to 3 bases and at J to 6 bases, leaving 17 bases not matched to a gene. The CDR3 has 18 amino acids. Germline V gene lookup returns CDR1 MDHEN and CDR2 SYDVKM. The CDR3 here is CASSLVGQVVNLGQPQHF. CDR3 in DNA: TGTGCCAGCAGTTTGGTTGGACAGGTGGTCAATTTGGGTCAGCCCCAGCATTTT.

This clonotype was picked up many times. V gene TRBV29-1 combines with J gene TRBJ2-7; a weak D match, TRBD2 (7 bases). The CDR3 is 11 residues long. Per germline, CDR1 SQVTM and CDR2 ANQGSEA. V was shortened by 6 bases and J by 6 bases, with 12 bases between the two germline ends. The CDR3 loop is CSVPRGGEQYF. The CDR3 DNA reads TGCAGCGTCCCGAGGGGGGGCGAGCAGTACTTC.

Many counts were recorded for this clonotype. The chain is built from TRBV3-1 and TRBJ2-2, with D possibly being TRBD2 (6 bases). V dropped 3 bases and J dropped 4 bases, with 9 bases sitting between them. The V gene's germline CDR1 is LGHDT and CDR2 YNNKEL (reference sequence). This CDR3 is built from 14 residues. This CDR3 reads CASSQGGFTGELFF. CDR3 bases: TGTGCCAGCAGCCAGGGGGGTTTCACCGGGGAGCTGTTTTTT.

The J gene is TRBJ1-1, the V gene TRBV9; D is uncertain. Per germline, CDR1 SGDLS and CDR2 YYNGEE. The CDR3 spans 13 residues. V shed 0 bases and J shed 7 bases, with 10 bases lying between them. The CDR3 bases are TGTGCCAGCAGCGTAGGAAGAGACAATGAAGCTTTCTTT. Amino acids: CASSVGRDNEAFF.

This clonotype was observed many times. The genes are TRBV27 and TRBJ1-5; D unclear. From germline, CDR1 is MNHEY and CDR2 SMNVEV (reference sequence). The length of the CDR3 is 16 residues. Trimming pared 6 bases from V and 1 base from J, leaving 16 bases between. The CDR3 DNA follows: TGTGCCAGCAGCCGAACCCCGTTTTTAAGCAATCAGCCCCAGCATTTT. Translated, it gives CASSRTPFLSNQPQHF.

At least ten counts were recorded for this clonotype. The chain joins TRBV11-2 to TRBJ2-2, with unresolved D. CDR1 and CDR2 (germline): SGHAT, FQNNGV. V was clipped by 5 bases and J by 9 bases, with 16 bases between them. The CDR3 runs to 14 residues. In DNA form, the CDR3 reads TGTGCCAGCAGCAAGAAGAAGGCAGCTTGGGAGCTGTTTTTT. Translating gives CASSKKKAAWELFF.

In its sample, this clonotype was seen once. The chain has TRBV7-2 and TRBJ1-1; D remains ambiguous. Germline V CDR1 and CDR2: SGHTA, FQGNSA. V dropped 4 bases and J dropped 5 bases, with 8 bases sitting between them. The CDR3 has 12 amino acids. CDR3 sequence reads: CASSSLGTEAFF. The CDR3 DNA sequence: TGTGCCAGCAGCTCCCTGGGGACTGAAGCTTTCTTT.

This clonotype was detected many times. The rearrangement links TRBV12-3 or TRBV12-4 to TRBJ2-5; TRBD1 is a possible D gene (5 bases). The CDR3 sequence is 13 residues long. Trimming cost V 6 bases and J 0 bases, with 8 bases left between them. Written as DNA, the CDR3 is TGTGCCAGCAGGAGACAGAACCAAGAGACCCAGTACTTC. Protein product: CASRRQNQETQYF.

This clonotype has a count of ten or more. The V gene is TRBV6-2 or TRBV6-3, the J gene TRBJ1-1; 7 positions agree with TRBD1. The CDR3 covers 12 residues. Germline CDR1 is MNHEY and CDR2 is SVGEGT. The trim removed 2 bases at V and 11 bases at J, leaving 5 bases unmatched. CDR3 residues: CASSYPQGGAFF. In DNA form, the CDR3 reads TGTGCCAGCAGTTACCCCCAGGGGGGGGCTTTCTTT.

DNA for the CDR3: TGTGCCAGCAGCCAACGGACAGGGGGAAGGTCCTACGAGCAGTACTTC. Translating gives CASSQRTGGRSYEQYF. The rearrangement uses TRBV12-3 or TRBV12-4 and TRBJ2-7; the match to TRBD1 covers 10 bases. CDR3 size: 16 residues. With 6 bases clipped from V and 1 base from J, the junction kept 9 bases outside the gene matches.

This clonotype was detected ten times or more. V gene TRBV6-2 or TRBV6-3 combines with J gene TRBJ2-7, with D possibly being TRBD2 (5 bases). The CDR3 covers 11 residues. The V gene's germline CDR1 is MNHEY and CDR2 SVGEGT. V was shortened by 10 bases and J by 7 bases, with 14 bases between the two germline ends. CDR3 protein: CAIGGTWEQYF. In DNA, the CDR3 is TGTGCCATCGGAGGCACCTGGGAGCAGTACTTC.

For the CDR3, the DNA is TGTGCCAGCAGTTTAGGTGAACACGCTGAAGCTTTCTTT. It encodes CASSLGEHAEAFF. The chain carries TRBV28 and TRBJ1-1; D gene unclear. The CDR3 length is 13 residues. Trimming took off 2 bases at V and 6 bases at J, with 10 bases between the two ends. Germline CDR1 MDHEN, CDR2 SYDVKM.

The chain couples TRBV28 to TRBJ2-7; no firm D call. CDR3 length equals 13 residues. V dropped 7 bases and J dropped 0 bases, with 10 bases sitting between them. CDR1 is MDHEN, CDR2 SYDVKM, per germline. The DNA for the CDR3 is TGTGCCAGCACCCCGGTGTACTCCTACGAGCAGTACTTC. Protein: CASTPVYSYEQYF. Full variable domain (remainder filled in from reference TRBV28 and TRBJ2-7): DVKVTQSSRYLVKRTGEKVFLECVQDMDHENMFWYRQDPGLGLRLIYFSYDVKMKEKGDIPEGYSVSREKKERFSLILESASTNQTSMYLCASTPVYSYEQYFGPGTRLTVT.

This clonotype was counted many times. This chain connects TRBV4-1 to TRBJ1-1; 8 bases are shared with TRBD1. V was clipped by 3 bases and J by 5 bases; unmatched bases: 11. Looked up from germline, CDR1 is MGHRA and CDR2 is YSYEKL. This CDR3 is 16 amino acids long. This CDR3 reads CASSQAGQGGYTEAFF. CDR3 coding DNA: TGCGCCAGCAGCCAGGCAGGACAGGGAGGTTATACTGAAGCTTTCTTT.

The gene calls are TRBV3-1 and TRBJ2-7; 9 bases map to TRBD1. V lost 6 bases, J lost 5 bases, and 11 bases stayed unmatched. From germline, CDR1 is LGHDT and CDR2 YNNKEL (reference sequence). CDR3 length equals 15 residues. The DNA of the CDR3 is TGTGCCAGCAGACCCGCCGGGACAGGGTTCCACGAGCAGTACTTC. Protein: CASRPAGTGFHEQYF.

The J gene is TRBJ1-1, the V gene TRBV6-5; D possibly corresponds to TRBD1 (6 bases). Germline CDR1 reads MNHEY; CDR2 reads SVGAGI. With 1 base removed from V and 6 bases from J, the gap between germline ends came to 12 bases. This CDR3 has 14 residues. CDR3 region: CASSYYRTAPEAFF. As DNA, the CDR3 is TGTGCCAGCAGTTACTATCGGACAGCCCCTGAAGCTTTCTTT.

This clonotype was counted once. J is TRBJ1-5 and V is TRBV11-2; 9 bases match TRBD1. This CDR3 comprises 18 residues. Germline V gene data show CDR1 as SGHAT and CDR2 as FQNNGV. J lost 1 base, V lost 0 bases, and 7 bases had no gene match. For the CDR3, the DNA is TGTGCCAGCAGCTTAGAGTCCGGGACAGGGCCAAGCAATCAGCCCCAGCATTTT. This codes for CASSLESGTGPSNQPQHF.

This chain joins TRBV11-2 and TRBJ1-1; 7 bases are a match to TRBD1. J lost 11 bases, V lost 0 bases, and 12 bases had no gene match. The germline gives CDR1 SGHAT, CDR2 FQNNGV. There are 15 residues in the CDR3. The CDR3 here is CASSLEGPGTVAAFF. The DNA of the CDR3 is TGTGCCAGCAGCTTAGAAGGACCCGGGACAGTAGCGGCTTTCTTT.

This clonotype came up many times. The genes are TRBV6-1 and TRBJ2-5; no firm D call. Germline lookup yields CDR1 MNHNS and CDR2 SASEGT. Trimming left V 4 bases short and J 0 bases short, with 12 bases between. The CDR3 has 15 amino acids. This chain's CDR3 is CASSGSWANQETQYF. As DNA, the CDR3 is TGTGCCAGCAGTGGGAGTTGGGCCAACCAAGAGACCCAGTACTTC.

DNA of the CDR3: TGTGCCACCAGAGACTCGGGACAGCAAGAGACCCAGTACTTC. Translated, it gives CATRDSGQQETQYF. The chain uses TRBV24-1 and TRBJ2-5; 7 bases agree with TRBD1. Germline V CDR1 and CDR2: KGHDR, SFDVKD. V was pared by 7 bases and J by 2 bases, with 6 bases of the junction left unmatched. The length of the CDR3 is 14 residues.

In its sample, this clonotype was seen many times. The chain recombines TRBV12-3 or TRBV12-4 with TRBJ2-3; 7 bases line up with TRBD1. This CDR3 is 14 amino acids long. V was pared by 6 bases and J by 1 base, with 4 bases of the junction left unmatched. The chain's CDR3 is CASRTDRRTDTQYF. In DNA, the CDR3 is TGTGCCAGCAGAACGGACAGGCGCACAGATACGCAGTATTTT.

This rearrangement joins TRBV30 to TRBJ2-2; no clear D gene. This CDR3 has 13 amino acids. The ends were cut back, 4 bases at V and 1 base at J, with 7 bases in the middle. The germline gives CDR1 GTSNPN, CDR2 SVGIG (reference sequence). CDR3 sequence reads: CAWTKVNTGELFF. CDR3 nucleotides: TGTGCCTGGACGAAGGTGAACACCGGGGAGCTGTTTTTT.

This clonotype was seen many times. V and J are TRBV29-1 and TRBJ1-1, with D hard to call. The ends were cut back, 3 bases at V and 1 base at J, with 3 bases in the middle. CDR3 length: 11 residues. Germline CDR1 SQVTM, CDR2 ANQGSEA. For the CDR3, the DNA is TGCAGCGTTGAGGAGAACACTGAAGCTTTCTTT. It is translated as CSVEENTEAFF.